This entry features one T cell receptor beta chain sequence. The antigen is undetermined. The record originates from a study of T cell repertoires in cytomegalovirus infection. Across the study: The authors relied on CMV epitopes, both recently identified HLA-C-restricted and well-studied HLA-B-restricted. Indications came from public TCR beta signatures; they pointed to CMV infection and to a matching HLA type. Study-wide findings and caveats: Individuals carrying CMV plus the relevant HLA were identified by cumulative frequency of public TCR beta families. The ex vivo response was dominated by HLA-C-restricted CMV-specific TCR beta clonotypes.

Germline CDR1 MGHRA, CDR2 YSYEKL. This CDR3 has 12 residues. V lost 4 bases, J lost 6 bases, and 7 bases lay in between. TCRdb reprocessed the reads via MiXCR and lists one record per CDR3 protein. The repertoire consists of some 700,000 distinct CDR3 sequences, with around 35% occurring once and the leading ten covering around a sixth. V and J are TRBV4-1 and TRBJ2-1; D ambiguous. Sample: cultured PBMCs, taken from culture after CMV antigen stimulation. This sequence was found in a human donor in good health (CMV status not recorded). Some clones in this sample may be carry-over from other donors' samples. The CDR3 nucleotides are TGCGCCAGCAGCCCATCAGCCAATGAGCAGTTCTTC. It yields the protein CASSPSANEQFF.